The sequence of this T cell receptor (beta chain) was determined in a study of T cell repertoires in cytomegalovirus infection. The overall study: TCR beta signatures that were public indicated CMV infection and matching HLA type. Study-wide points: Frequencies of public TCR beta families were cumulated, and this identified carriers of CMV plus the relevant HLA. The response measured ex vivo was dominated by TCR beta clonotypes (HLA-C-restricted and CMV-specific).

About this clonotype itself: Its antigen is not known.

Germline V gene lookup returns CDR1 DFQATT and CDR2 SNEGSKA (reference sequence). Trimming stripped 0 bases from V and 2 bases from J, with 12 bases between. CDR3 length equals 15 residues. MiXCR was run by TCRdb on the reads, yielding one entry per CDR3 protein. Found here are more than 400,000 distinct CDR3 sequences, around 27% of them singletons; the top ten hold approximately 13%. The sequence was collected from a human donor in good health (CMV status not recorded). Some clones in this sample may be carry-over from other donors' samples. The V gene is TRBV20-1, the J gene TRBJ2-3; D unclear. Specimen: PBMCs. CDR3 residues: CSARDGKSYTDTQYF. Written as DNA, the CDR3 is TGCAGTGCTAGAGACGGAAAGTCCTACACAGATACGCAGTATTTT.